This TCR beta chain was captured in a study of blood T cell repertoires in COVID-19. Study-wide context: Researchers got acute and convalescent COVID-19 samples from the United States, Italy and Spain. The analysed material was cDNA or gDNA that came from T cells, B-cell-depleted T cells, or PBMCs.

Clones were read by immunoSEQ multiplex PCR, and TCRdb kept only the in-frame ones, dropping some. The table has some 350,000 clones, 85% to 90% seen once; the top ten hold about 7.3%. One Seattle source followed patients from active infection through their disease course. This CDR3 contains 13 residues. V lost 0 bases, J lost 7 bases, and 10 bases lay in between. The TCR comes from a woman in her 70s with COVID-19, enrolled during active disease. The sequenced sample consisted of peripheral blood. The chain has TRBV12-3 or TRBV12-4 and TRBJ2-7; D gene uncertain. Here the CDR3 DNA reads TGTGCCAGCAGTTTAGCGCTTCGGGTTGAGCAGTACTTC. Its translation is CASSLALRVEQYF.